This is a list of T cell receptor beta chains from one sample in a study of blood T cells in healthy people across ages. TCRdb re-derived calls from the 5' RACE reads in MiXCR, one entry per CDR3 protein. The data show some 1.4 million distinct CDR3 sequences, around two fifths seen once. Sample: blood. The receptor source for this set is a woman younger than 30 in good health. The CDR3 runs from the conserved cysteine through the conserved F or W. The D gene is left open where the match is weak. Clone size is shown for a subset of rows, as once, few, many or a class of expanded clone.

TRBD1 TRBJ1-4 TRBV4-1 NA TGCGCCAGCAGCCAAGATGTAGGACAGGGGATTGCAACTAATGAAAAACTGTTTTTT CASSQDVGQGIATNEKLFF
TRBD1 TRBJ2-5 TRBV4-2 few TGTGCCAGCAGCCAAGACGACAGGGCTGTGGAGACCCAGTACTTC CASSQDDRAVETQYF
NA TRBJ2-7 TRBV29-1 few TGCAGCGTTGAAAAGGAGGCCTACGAGCAGTACTTC CSVEKEAYEQYF
NA TRBJ2-3 TRBV4-1 NA TGCGCCAGCAGAGTAGTTTACGGCGGTGTTAGCACAGATACGCAGTATTTT CASRVVYGGVSTDTQYF
TRBD2 TRBJ2-3 TRBV6-1 NA TGTGCCAGCAGGGAGACTAGCGTGTATACGCAGTATTTT CASRETSVYTQYF
TRBD2 TRBJ2-4 TRBV6-1 NA TGTGCCAGCAGTGATTGGGCTAGCGGTCTGAGGGAGCAGTACTTC CASSDWASGLREQYF
NA TRBJ2-2 TRBV6-2/TRBV6-3 once TGTGCCAGCAGTTCCGCTAGCGCAACGAACACCGGGGAGCTGTTTTTT CASSSASATNTGELFF
NA TRBJ2-3 TRBV4-1 few TGCGCCAGCAGCCAAGATCCCGGGACGAGCACAGATACGCAGTATTTT CASSQDPGTSTDTQYF
NA TRBJ2-5 TRBV5-1 NA TGCGCCAGCAGCTTGGACCCAGGGACCCAAGAGACCCAGTACTTC CASSLDPGTQETQYF
TRBD2 TRBJ2-1 TRBV3-1 NA TGTGCCAGCAGCCAGAGGACTAGCGGGGGGGCAATTTATTACAATGAGCAGTTCTTC CASSQRTSGGAIYYNEQFF
NA TRBJ2-3 TRBV27 few TGTGCCAGCAGTAAATGGACTACTAGCACAGATACGCAGTATTTT CASSKWTTSTDTQYF
NA TRBJ2-5 TRBV6-6 NA TGTGCCAGCCTCCGTAATATGGGAGAGCAGTACTTC CASLRNMGEQYF
TRBD2 TRBJ2-1 TRBV7-9 few TGTGCCAGCAGCTTAACGCCTAGCGGGAGGAAAAGTGAGCAGTTCTTC CASSLTPSGRKSEQFF
NA TRBJ2-1 TRBV6-5 NA TGTGCCAGCAGTTACTCCACCAGACAGGAGCAGTTCTTC CASSYSTRQEQFF
TRBD1 TRBJ2-7 TRBV10-3 few TGTGCCACCAGGGACAGGGTCAGGAACGAGCAGTACTTC CATRDRVRNEQYF
TRBD1 TRBJ1-2 TRBV5-6 NA TGTGCCAGCAGTCCCGGGACAGGTAGTCTCTATGGCTACACCTTC CASSPGTGSLYGYTF
TRBD2 TRBJ2-2 TRBV9 many TGTGCCAGCAGCGATTTAGCGGGGGAGAACACCGGGGAGCTGTTTTTT CASSDLAGENTGELFF
TRBD2 TRBJ2-3 TRBV3-1 few TGTGCCAGCAGCCCGACCGCGGGAGGGGCCACAGATACGCAGTATTTT CASSPTAGGATDTQYF
NA TRBJ2-2 TRBV2 NA TGTGCCACAACGGGTTTTCCCGCCGGGGAGCTGTTTTTT CATTGFPAGELFF
NA TRBJ1-4 TRBV20-1 NA TGCAGTGCTCGCTGGGGCCAGGAAAAACTGTTTTTT CSARWGQEKLFF
NA TRBJ1-2 TRBV12-3/TRBV12-4 few TGTGCCAGCAGTCCTTACCGCGGCCGGGGTAACTATGGCTACACCTTC CASSPYRGRGNYGYTF
TRBD1 TRBJ2-1 TRBV9 NA TGTGCCAGCAGCGTGTCCGGGACAGGGTTCCGGGAGCAGTTCTTC CASSVSGTGFREQFF
NA TRBJ1-2 TRBV27 few TGTGCCAGCAGTTTATCGGCCGTCTCTGGCTACACCTTC CASSLSAVSGYTF